A single T cell receptor beta chain is shown here with its context. What it binds is not known. This specimen belongs to a study of cytomegalovirus exposure and HLA in healthy donors. Findings of the study overall: Most TCR sequences were seen very rarely across donors, but some public TCRs occurred in many. Reportedly, diagnosis of cytomegalovirus status by the classifier showed high specificity and sensitivity.

The CDR3 spans 13 residues. The ends were cut back, 4 bases at V and 0 bases at J, with 10 bases in the middle. Germline V gene sequence: CDR1 SQVTM, CDR2 ANQGSEA. Healthy bone marrow donors made up the cohort. Although they were nominally healthy when sampled, donors likely had unrecorded immune exposures. The PCR was carried out with 60 Vbeta primers and 13 Jbeta primers. TCRdb's copy holds only in-frame clones and misses some; the assay was immunoSEQ multiplex PCR. The sample has 150,000 to 200,000 clones; around four fifths are singletons. The rearrangement links TRBV29-1 to TRBJ2-7; D perhaps matches TRBD1 (5 bases). This clonotype was sampled from a man aged 18 to 35 in good health and CMV-seropositive. The source material was PBMCs. CDR3 loop: CSVGGRDSYEQYF. CDR3 coding DNA: TGCAGCGTTGGGGGCAGGGACTCCTACGAGCAGTACTTC.